The 12 T cell receptor beta chains presented below share a single source sample, sequenced in a study of blood T cell repertoires in COVID-19. Assay used: immunoSEQ multiplex PCR; TCRdb lists only in-frame clones, some missing. The sample lists more than 300,000 clones, about 91% occurring once. Sample: peripheral blood. These receptors were obtained from a young woman with COVID-19, enrolled during active disease.

The genes are TRBV4-1 and TRBJ1-2; D may be TRBD1 (5 bases). The CDR3 has 15 amino acids. Germline assignment: CDR1 MGHRA and CDR2 YSYEKL. V was clipped by 0 bases and J by 3 bases, with 11 bases between them. CDR3 DNA: TGCGCCAGCAGCCAAGATAGCCCAGGGTACTATGGCTACACCTTC. This sequence encodes CASSQDSPGYYGYTF.

The V and J genes are TRBV25-1 and TRBJ1-2; possible D gene TRBD1, 5 bases. Looked up from germline, CDR1 is MGHDK and CDR2 is SYGVNS. The V and J ends lost 4 bases and 7 bases respectively, with 10 bases between them. This CDR3 contains 12 residues. The CDR3 loop reads CASSAGGLGYTF. CDR3 DNA: TGTGCCAGCAGTGCCGGGGGTCTTGGCTACACCTTC.

The gene calls are TRBV12-5 and TRBJ2-6; D is unclear. The CDR3 covers 17 residues. The germline gives CDR1 LGHNT, CDR2 FRNRAP. Trimming took off 2 bases at V and 0 bases at J, with 11 bases between the two ends. CDR3 nucleotides: TGTGCTAGTGGTTTGCCCCGAAGCCCCTCTGGGGCCAACGTCCTGACTTTC. As protein: CASGLPRSPSGANVLTF.

This sequence joins TRBV6-5 and TRBJ2-1; TRBD2 matches at 8 bases. Germline V gene lookup returns CDR1 MNHEY and CDR2 SVGAGI. CDR3 length: 14 amino acids. V lost 6 bases to trimming and J lost 0 bases; unmatched junction nucleotides: 1. The CDR3 sequence is CASRRGGSYNEQFF. In nucleotides, the CDR3 is TGTGCCAGCAGACGGGGGGGCTCCTACAATGAGCAGTTCTTC.

This sequence joins TRBV6-1 and TRBJ2-3; 11 bases match TRBD2. V lost 4 bases, J lost 2 bases, and 5 bases stayed unmatched. Germline lookup yields CDR1 MNHNS and CDR2 SASEGT. There are 16 residues in the CDR3. The CDR3 bases are TGTGCCAGCAGTGCCCTAGCGGGGGGTGACACAGATACGCAGTATTTT. Encoded protein: CASSALAGGDTDTQYF.

The rearrangement uses TRBV3-1 (or the pseudogene TRBV3-2) and TRBJ2-7; 8 bases are shared with TRBD1. V shed 5 bases, J shed 3 bases, and the junction held 9 bases outside the gene matches. Germline CDR1 and CDR2: LGHDT and YNNKEL (reference sequence). This CDR3 has 15 residues. The CDR3 spells CASSSTPDRVYEQYV. The CDR3 nucleotides read TGTGCCAGCAGCAGCACACCGGACAGGGTCTACGAGCAGTACGTC.

This clone has just one count. This rearrangement joins TRBV21-1 to TRBJ2-1; the D call of TRBD1 is as the table states it, not checked on the DNA. TRBV21-1 is a documented pseudogene. The CDR3 is 15 amino acids. CDR3 sequence (DNA): TGTGCCAGCAGCAAAGGGCAGGGAAGGGACAATGAGCAGTTCTTC. It is translated as CASSKGQGRDNEQFF.

This clone was found a few times. In DNA, the CDR3 is TGTGCCAGCAGTTACTCCAGGGGGAGCGGTGAAGCTTTCTTT. This sequence encodes CASSYSRGSGEAFF. The chain joins TRBV6-5 to TRBJ1-1; 7 nucleotides match TRBD1. CDR3 length: 14 residues. V gave up 0 bases and J gave up 7 bases; unmatched junction bases: 5. The germline V gene encodes CDR1 MNHEY and CDR2 SVGAGI.

The chain is built from TRBV27 and TRBJ2-7, with D maybe TRBD2 (6 bases). There are 15 residues in the CDR3. V dropped 0 bases and J dropped 2 bases, with 11 bases sitting between them. Germline V gives CDR1 MNHEY, CDR2 SMNVEV (reference sequence). The CDR3 region has the DNA TGTGCCAGCAGTTTATCGGGGGGTAGCGCCTACGAGCAGTACTTC. Protein product: CASSLSGGSAYEQYF.

The chain joins TRBV21-1 to TRBJ2-4; TRBD2, the table's D call, lacks a check against the DNA. TRBV21-1 is termed a pseudogene. This CDR3 has 15 amino acids. The CDR3 spells CASSKLVFVKNIQYF. CDR3 bases: TGTGCCAGCAGCAAATTAGTGTTTGTCAAAAACATTCAGTACTTC.

The V call is TRBV7-9, the J call TRBJ2-3; tentative D call: TRBD2 (7 bases). V lost 5 bases and J 1 base, leaving 19 bases between the germline ends. CDR1 is SEHNR, CDR2 FQNEAQ, per germline (reference sequence). The CDR3 consists of 17 residues. CDR3 coding DNA: TGTGCCAGCAGCCCGCTCTACGGGGGGCCGGGCACAGATACGCAGTATTTT. This gives the protein CASSPLYGGPGTDTQYF.

This chain uses TRBV28 with TRBJ2-3; 10 bases are shared with TRBD1. Per the germline V gene, CDR1 is MDHEN and CDR2 is SYDVKM. J gave up 3 bases and V 8 bases, and 14 bases lay outside the gene matches. This CDR3 region has 17 residues. CDR3 region: CASGPAGTGDGTDTQYF. CDR3 in DNA: TGTGCCAGCGGACCCGCCGGGACAGGGGATGGAACAGATACGCAGTATTTT. Full variable domain (remainder filled in from reference TRBV28 and TRBJ2-3): DVKVTQSSRYLVKRTGEKVFLECVQDMDHENMFWYRQDPGLGLRLIYFSYDVKMKEKGDIPEGYSVSREKKERFSLILESASTNQTSMYLCASGPAGTGDGTDTQYFGPGTRLTVL.